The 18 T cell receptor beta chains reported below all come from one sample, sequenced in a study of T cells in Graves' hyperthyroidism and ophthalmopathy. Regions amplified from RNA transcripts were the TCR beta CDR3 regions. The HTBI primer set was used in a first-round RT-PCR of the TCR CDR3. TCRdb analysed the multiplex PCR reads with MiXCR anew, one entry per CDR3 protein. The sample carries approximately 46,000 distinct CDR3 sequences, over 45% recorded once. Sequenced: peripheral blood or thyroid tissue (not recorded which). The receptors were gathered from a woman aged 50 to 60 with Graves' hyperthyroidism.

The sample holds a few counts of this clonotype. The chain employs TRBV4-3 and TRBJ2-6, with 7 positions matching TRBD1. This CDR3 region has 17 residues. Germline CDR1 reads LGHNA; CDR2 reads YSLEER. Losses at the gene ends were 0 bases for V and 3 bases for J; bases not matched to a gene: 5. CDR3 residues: CASSQDQQGRGANVLTF. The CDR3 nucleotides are TGCGCCAGCAGCCAAGACCAACAGGGGCGTGGGGCCAACGTCCTGACTTTC.

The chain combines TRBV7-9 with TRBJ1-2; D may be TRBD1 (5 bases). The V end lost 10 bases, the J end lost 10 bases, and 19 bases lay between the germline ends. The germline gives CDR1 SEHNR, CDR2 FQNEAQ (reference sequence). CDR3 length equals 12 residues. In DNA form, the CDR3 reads TGTGCCACCGGGGGAGCCGAAAGATCCTACACCTTC. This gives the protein CATGGAERSYTF.

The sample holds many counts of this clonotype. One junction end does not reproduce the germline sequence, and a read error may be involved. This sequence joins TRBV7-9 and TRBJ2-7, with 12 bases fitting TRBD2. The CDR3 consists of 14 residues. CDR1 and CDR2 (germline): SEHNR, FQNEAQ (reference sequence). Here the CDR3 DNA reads TGTGCCAGCAGCCTAGCGGGAGGGCCGGGCGAGCAGTACTTC. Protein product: CASSLAGGPGEQYF.

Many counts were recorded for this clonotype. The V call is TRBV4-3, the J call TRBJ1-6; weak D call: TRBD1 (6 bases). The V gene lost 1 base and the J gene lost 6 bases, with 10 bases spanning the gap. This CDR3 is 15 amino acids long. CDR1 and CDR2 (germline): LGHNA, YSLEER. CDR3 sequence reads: CASSQVQGTNSPLHF. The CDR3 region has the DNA TGCGCCAGCAGCCAAGTCCAGGGGACTAATTCACCCCTCCACTTT.

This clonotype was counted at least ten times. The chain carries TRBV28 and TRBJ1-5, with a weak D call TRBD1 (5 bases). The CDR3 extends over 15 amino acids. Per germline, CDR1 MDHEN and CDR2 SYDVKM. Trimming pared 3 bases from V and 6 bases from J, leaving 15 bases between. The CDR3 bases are TGTGCCAGCAGTTTGGTTCAAGGGGAAGGTCAGCCCCAGCATTTT. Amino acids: CASSLVQGEGQPQHF.

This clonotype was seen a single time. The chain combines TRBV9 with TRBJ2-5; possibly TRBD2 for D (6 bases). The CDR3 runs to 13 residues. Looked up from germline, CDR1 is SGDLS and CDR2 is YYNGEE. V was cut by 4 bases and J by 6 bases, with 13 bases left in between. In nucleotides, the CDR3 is TGTGCCAGCAGCCCCTTAGCGGTGAAGACCCAGTACTTC. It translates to CASSPLAVKTQYF.

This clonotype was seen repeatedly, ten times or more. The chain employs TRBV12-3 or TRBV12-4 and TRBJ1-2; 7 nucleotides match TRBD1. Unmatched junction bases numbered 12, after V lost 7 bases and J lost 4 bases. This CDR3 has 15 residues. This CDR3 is CASKFSGSGGYGYTF. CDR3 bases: TGTGCCAGCAAGTTTAGCGGCTCAGGGGGCTATGGCTACACCTTC.

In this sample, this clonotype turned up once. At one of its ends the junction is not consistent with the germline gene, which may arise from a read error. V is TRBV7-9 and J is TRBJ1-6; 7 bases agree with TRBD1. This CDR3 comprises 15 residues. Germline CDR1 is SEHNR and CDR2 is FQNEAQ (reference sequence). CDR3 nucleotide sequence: TGCGCCAGCAGCCAAGACCGGGACAGAGGTTCACCCCTCCACTTT. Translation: CASSQDRDRGSPLHF.

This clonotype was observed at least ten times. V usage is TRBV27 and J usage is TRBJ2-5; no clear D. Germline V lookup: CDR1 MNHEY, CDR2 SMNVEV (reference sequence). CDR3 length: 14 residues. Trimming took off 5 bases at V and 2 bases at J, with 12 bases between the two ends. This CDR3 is CASSNRAAQETQYF. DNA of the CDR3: TGTGCCAGCAGTAACCGGGCAGCTCAAGAGACCCAGTACTTC.

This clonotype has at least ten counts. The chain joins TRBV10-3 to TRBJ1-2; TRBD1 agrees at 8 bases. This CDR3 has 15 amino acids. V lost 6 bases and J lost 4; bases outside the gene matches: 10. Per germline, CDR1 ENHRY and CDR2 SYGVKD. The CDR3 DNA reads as TGTGCCATCAGGGCCGCAGGGGGCGAACGCTATGGCTACACCTTC. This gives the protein CAIRAAGGERYGYTF.

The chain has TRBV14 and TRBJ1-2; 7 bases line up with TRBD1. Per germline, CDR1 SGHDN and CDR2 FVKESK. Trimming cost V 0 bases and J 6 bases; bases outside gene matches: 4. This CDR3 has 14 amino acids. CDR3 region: CASSQDLGGHGYTF. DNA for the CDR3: TGTGCCAGCAGCCAAGATTTAGGGGGCCATGGCTACACCTTC.

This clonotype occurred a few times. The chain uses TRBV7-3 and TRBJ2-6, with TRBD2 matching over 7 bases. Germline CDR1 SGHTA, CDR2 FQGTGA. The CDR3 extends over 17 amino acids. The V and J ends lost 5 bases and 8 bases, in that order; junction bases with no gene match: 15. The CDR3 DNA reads TGTGCCAGCAGCCCCGTCCCCACCGGGGGGTGGTCCAACGTCCTGACTTTC. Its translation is CASSPVPTGGWSNVLTF.

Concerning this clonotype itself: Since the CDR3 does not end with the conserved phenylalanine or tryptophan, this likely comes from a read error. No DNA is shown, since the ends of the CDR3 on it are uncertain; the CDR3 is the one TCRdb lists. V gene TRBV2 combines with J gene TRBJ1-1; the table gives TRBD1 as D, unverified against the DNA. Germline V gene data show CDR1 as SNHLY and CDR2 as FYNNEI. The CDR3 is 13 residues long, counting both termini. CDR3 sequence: CASSGSGNTEASL.

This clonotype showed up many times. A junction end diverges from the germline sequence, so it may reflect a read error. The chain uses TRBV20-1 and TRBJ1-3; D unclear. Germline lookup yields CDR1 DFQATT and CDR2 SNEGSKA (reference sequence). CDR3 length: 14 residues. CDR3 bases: TGCAGTGCTATTTTACCGGTCTCTGGAAGCACCATATATTTT. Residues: CSAILPVSGSTIYF.

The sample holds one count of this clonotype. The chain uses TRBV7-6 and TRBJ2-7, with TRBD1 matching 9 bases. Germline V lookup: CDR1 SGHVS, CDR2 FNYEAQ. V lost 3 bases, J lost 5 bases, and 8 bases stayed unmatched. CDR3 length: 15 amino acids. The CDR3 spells CASSFPPGQGHEQYF. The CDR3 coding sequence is TGTGCCAGCAGCTTTCCCCCGGGACAGGGTCACGAGCAGTACTTC.

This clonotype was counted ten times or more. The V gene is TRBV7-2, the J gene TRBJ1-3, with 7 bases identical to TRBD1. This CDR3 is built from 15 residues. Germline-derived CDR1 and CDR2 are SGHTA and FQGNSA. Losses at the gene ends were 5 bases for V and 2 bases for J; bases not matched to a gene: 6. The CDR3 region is CASSPQTGTGNTIYF. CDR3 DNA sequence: TGTGCCAGCAGCCCCCAGACAGGGACTGGAAACACCATATATTTT.

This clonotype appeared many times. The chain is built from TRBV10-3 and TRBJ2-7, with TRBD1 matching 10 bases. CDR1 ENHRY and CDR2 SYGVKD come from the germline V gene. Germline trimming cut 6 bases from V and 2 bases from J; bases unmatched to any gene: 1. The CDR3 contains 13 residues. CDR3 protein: CAIRDRGTYEQYF. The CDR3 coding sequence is TGTGCCATCAGGGACAGGGGGACCTACGAGCAGTACTTC.

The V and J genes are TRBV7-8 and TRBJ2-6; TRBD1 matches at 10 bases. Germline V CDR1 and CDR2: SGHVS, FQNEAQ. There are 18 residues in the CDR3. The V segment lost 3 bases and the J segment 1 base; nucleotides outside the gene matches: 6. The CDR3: CASSFTGTGVSGANVLTF. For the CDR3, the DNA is TGTGCCAGCAGCTTTACCGGGACAGGGGTATCTGGGGCCAACGTCCTGACTTTC.